A single sample is the source of the 27 T cell receptor beta chains below, sequenced in a study of blood T cell repertoires in COVID-19. The table came from immunoSEQ multiplex PCR; TCRdb's copy has only in-frame clones and leaves some out. The data contain 400,000 or so clones, approximately 86% of them singletons. Material for sequencing was peripheral blood. Receptors originate from a human donor in a cohort sampled during active COVID-19.

The chain carries TRBV2 and TRBJ2-3; TRBD2 might be the D (6 bases). Looked up from germline, CDR1 is SNHLY and CDR2 is FYNNEI. CDR3 length: 15 residues. V lost 6 bases and J lost 1, with 14 bases in between. The CDR3 sequence is CASRPGGSGTDTQYF. For the CDR3, the DNA is TGTGCCAGCAGACCCGGGGGATCCGGCACAGATACGCAGTATTTT.

The table lists this clone with a count of one. The V call is TRBV13, the J call TRBJ1-1; no firm D call. Trimming cost V 0 bases and J 1 base, with 9 bases left between them. This CDR3 is 15 amino acids long. CDR1 and CDR2 (germline): PRHDT, FYEKMQ (reference sequence). The chain's CDR3 is CASSLGGRSNTEAFF. CDR3 nucleotide sequence: TGTGCCAGCAGCTTAGGGGGGAGGTCGAACACTGAAGCTTTCTTT.

The chain recombines TRBV5-5 with TRBJ2-7; D unresolved. Trimming pared 0 bases from V and 0 bases from J, leaving 13 bases between. Germline loops: CDR1 SGHKS, CDR2 YYEKEE (reference sequence). The length of the CDR3 is 16 residues. Here the CDR3 DNA reads TGTGCCAGCAGCTTGGGGGCCTTATCGAGCTCCTACGAGCAGTACTTC. Protein product: CASSLGALSSSYEQYF.

The rearrangement joins TRBV6-2 or TRBV6-3 to TRBJ2-3; the D gene is possibly TRBD2 (5 bases). The CDR3 loop spans 16 amino acids. Trimming removed 0 bases at V and 1 base at J, with 11 bases between. The germline gives CDR1 MNHEY, CDR2 SVGEGT. The CDR3 sequence: CASSYSGSGRTDTQYF. The CDR3 region has the DNA TGTGCCAGCAGTTACTCTGGGAGCGGTCGCACAGATACGCAGTATTTT.

This clone was seen a few times. The rearrangement links TRBV20-1 to TRBJ1-6, with a tentative D call TRBD1 (5 bases). The CDR3 totals 14 residues. Germline values: CDR1 DFQATT, CDR2 SNEGSKA (reference sequence). The germline V and J ends were trimmed by 3 bases and 7 bases, with 13 bases remaining between them. The CDR3 here is CSASYQGGNSPLHF. The DNA for the CDR3 is TGCAGTGCTAGTTACCAGGGAGGGAATTCACCCCTCCACTTT.

The gene calls are TRBV7-2 and TRBJ2-1; 12 bases match TRBD2. From germline, CDR1 is SGHTA and CDR2 FQGNSA. V was clipped by 5 bases and J by 0 bases; unmatched bases: 11. There are 19 residues in the CDR3. In nucleotides, the CDR3 is TGTGCCAGCAGCCCCCCTGGGCTAGCGGGGGGGAGCTCCTACAATGAGCAGTTCTTC. Amino acids: CASSPPGLAGGSSYNEQFF.

The chain's CDR3 is CASGRSVGTGVVKLFF. CDR3 nucleotides: TGTGCCAGCGGCCGGAGTGTAGGAACGGGTGTGGTAAAACTGTTTTTT. The chain combines TRBV27 with TRBJ1-4; D is uncertain. V lost 8 bases to trimming and J lost 10 bases, with 26 bases between them. In germline, CDR1 is MNHEY, CDR2 SMNVEV (reference sequence). The CDR3 extends over 16 amino acids. The whole variable domain, remainder taken from reference TRBV27 and TRBJ1-4, is EAQVTQNPRYLITVTGKKLTVTCSQNMNHEYMSWYRQDPGLGLRQIYYSMNVEVTDKGDVPEGYKVSRKEKRNFPLILESPSPNQTSLYFCASGRSVGTGVVKLFFGSGTQLSVL.

V and J are TRBV18 and TRBJ1-1, with 7 bases lining up with TRBD1. J was trimmed by 7 bases and V by 3 bases; bases with no gene match: 5. The CDR3 spans 13 residues. Germline CDR1 and CDR2: KGHSH and LQKENI. The CDR3 is CASSPLSGGEAFF. The CDR3 DNA reads TGTGCCAGCTCACCGTTGTCAGGGGGTGAAGCTTTCTTT. Based on the CDR3 plus reference TRBV18 and TRBJ1-1, the full variable domain is NAGVMQNPRHLVRRRGQEARLRCSPMKGHSHVYWYRQLPEEGLKFMVYLQKENIIDESGMPKERFSAEFPKEGPSILRIQQVVRGDSAAYFCASSPLSGGEAFFGQGTRLTVV.

This chain connects TRBV11-2 to TRBJ2-7, with 13 nucleotides matching TRBD2. The V segment lost 6 bases and the J segment 4 bases; nucleotides outside the gene matches: 3. The CDR3 has 14 residues. Per germline, CDR1 SGHAT and CDR2 FQNNGV. CDR3 DNA sequence: TGTGCCAGCAGGGGACTAGCGGGGCCTTACGAGCAGTACTTC. This sequence encodes CASRGLAGPYEQYF.

The chain links TRBV6-1 to TRBJ2-1, with 9 bases identical to TRBD1. CDR1 and CDR2 from the germline V gene are MNHNS and SASEGT. Trimming removed 2 bases from V and 4 bases from J; junction bases left unmatched: 3. The CDR3 totals 15 residues. CDR3 in DNA: TGTGCCAGCAGTGAAACCGGGACAGGGTACAATGAGCAGTTCTTC. It yields the protein CASSETGTGYNEQFF.

The chain joins TRBV9 to TRBJ1-5; D unclear. Germline values: CDR1 SGDLS, CDR2 YYNGEE. With 6 bases removed from V and 6 bases from J, the gap between germline ends came to 16 bases. The CDR3 length is 14 residues. The CDR3 DNA follows: TGTGCCAGCACCGAGGGTCTTGATCCTCAGCCCCAGCATTTT. Its protein product is CASTEGLDPQPQHF.

The chain has TRBV29-1 and TRBJ1-4; 7 bases are a match to TRBD1. The CDR3 extends over 15 amino acids. Germline V gives CDR1 SQVTM, CDR2 ANQGSEA. V shed 1 base and J 8 bases; nucleotides not matched to a gene: 10. The CDR3 coding sequence is TGCAGCGTTGAAGGATCTCCGGGACAGCCAGAAAAACTGTTTTTT. It specifies CSVEGSPGQPEKLFF.

This chain links TRBV5-1 with TRBJ2-7; tentatively, D is TRBD1 (6 bases). CDR3 length equals 15 residues. Between the trimmed V and J ends, which lost 2 bases and 2 bases, there was a span of 14 bases. Germline V CDR1 and CDR2: SGHRS, YFSETQ. CDR3 coding DNA: TGCGCCAGCAGCTTAAACCCCGGGACACCCTACGAGCAGTACTTC. Translating it yields CASSLNPGTPYEQYF.

The J gene is TRBJ2-7, the V gene TRBV7-2, with D perhaps matching TRBD1 (5 bases). Germline lookup yields CDR1 SGHTA and CDR2 FQGNSA. The CDR3 extends over 13 amino acids. Trimming took 6 bases from V and 5 from J, leaving 14 bases between them. The CDR3 sequence: CASSLTLGHEQYF. CDR3 nucleotides: TGTGCCAGCAGTTTGACCCTGGGGCACGAGCAGTACTTC.

The V call is TRBV5-4, the J call TRBJ1-5; no reliable D call. This CDR3 contains 16 residues. V was trimmed by 0 bases and J by 0 bases, leaving 10 bases between them. Germline values: CDR1 SGHNT, CDR2 YYREEE (reference sequence). The CDR3 bases are TGTGCCAGCAGCTTGGGAGGGCAGAATAGCAATCAGCCCCAGCATTTT. Protein sequence: CASSLGGQNSNQPQHF. Supplemented by reference TRBV5-4 and TRBJ1-5, the full variable domain reads ETGVTQSPTHLIKTRGQQVTLRCSSQSGHNTVSWYQQALGQGPQFIFQYYREEENGRGNFPPRFSGLQFPNYSSELNVNALELDDSALYLCASSLGGQNSNQPQHFGDGTRLSIL.

This clone was counted only a few times. V gene TRBV4-1 combines with J gene TRBJ1-1; unclear D gene. V was cut by 0 bases and J by 5 bases, with 19 bases left in between. The germline V gene encodes CDR1 MGHRA and CDR2 YSYEKL. CDR3 length: 17 amino acids. CDR3 protein: CASSQDPSGGRGTEAFF. CDR3 in DNA: TGCGCCAGCAGCCAAGATCCATCCGGTGGGCGGGGTACTGAAGCTTTCTTT.

This clone was detected only once. The chain uses TRBV7-9 and TRBJ1-1; D unresolved. Looked up from germline, CDR1 is SEHNR and CDR2 is FQNEAQ (reference sequence). The CDR3 runs 14 residues. Trimming took off 0 bases at V and 2 bases at J, with 7 bases between the two ends. The DNA for the CDR3 is TGTGCCAGCAGCTTAGCGGCGGATAACACTGAAGCTTTCTTT. The encoded protein is CASSLAADNTEAFF. The variable domain in full, with the rest retrieved from reference TRBV7-9 and TRBJ1-1, is DTGVSQNPRHKITKRGQNVTFRCDPISEHNRLYWYRQTLGQGPEFLTYFQNEAQLEKSRLLSDRFSAERPKGSFSTLEIQRTEQGDSAMYLCASSLAADNTEAFFGQGTRLTVV.

V usage is TRBV27 and J usage is TRBJ1-4; 7 positions agree with TRBD1. In germline, CDR1 is MNHEY, CDR2 SMNVEV (reference sequence). CDR3 length: 14 amino acids. V shed 2 bases and J 7 bases; nucleotides not matched to a gene: 4. The CDR3 bases are TGTGCCAGCAGTTTAACAGGGGCGTTTGAAAAACTGTTTTTT. Protein product: CASSLTGAFEKLFF.

This chain joins TRBV5-6 and TRBJ2-7; perhaps TRBD1 as D (5 bases). Germline CDR1 and CDR2: SGHDT and YYEEEE. This CDR3 comprises 12 residues. Trimming pared 2 bases from V and 10 bases from J, leaving 13 bases between. The CDR3 DNA follows: TGTGCCAGCAGCTTAGGCAGGGTGGAACAGTACTTC. Translated, it gives CASSLGRVEQYF.

This chain links TRBV11-2 with TRBJ2-1; D may be TRBD1 (5 bases). In germline, CDR1 is SGHAT, CDR2 FQNNGV. With 5 bases removed from V and 13 bases from J, the gap between germline ends came to 18 bases. CDR3 length: 13 residues. CDR3 sequence (DNA): TGTGCCAGCAGCCAAACCTTAAACAGGAATCAGTTCTTC. Encoded protein: CASSQTLNRNQFF.

This chain connects TRBV3-1 (or the pseudogene TRBV3-2) to TRBJ1-6; D unresolved. Germline values: CDR1 LGHDT, CDR2 YNNKEL (reference sequence). V was trimmed by 2 bases and J by 0 bases, leaving 17 bases between them. The CDR3 contains 19 residues. CDR3 in amino acids: CASSQNKHGYSSYNSPLHF. CDR3 in DNA: TGTGCCAGCAGCCAAAATAAACACGGGTATTCCTCCTATAATTCACCCCTCCACTTT.

V is TRBV6-5 and J is TRBJ2-7, with D tentatively TRBD1 (5 bases). The germline V and J ends were trimmed by 0 bases and 6 bases, with 12 bases remaining between them. The CDR3 has 14 residues. CDR1 is MNHEY, CDR2 SVGAGI, per germline. CDR3 in DNA: TGTGCCAGCAGTTACTCGATGGGGCGAGCCGAGCAGTACTTC. This sequence encodes CASSYSMGRAEQYF.

The chain employs TRBV18 and TRBJ2-1, with 8 bases matching TRBD2. CDR1 is KGHSH, CDR2 LQKENI, per germline. Losses at the gene ends were 8 bases for V and 8 bases for J; bases not matched to a gene: 5. The CDR3 is 12 amino acids. The CDR3 region is CASGTRVDEQFF. CDR3 sequence (DNA): TGTGCCAGCGGGACTAGGGTAGATGAGCAGTTCTTC.

The J gene is TRBJ1-3, the V gene TRBV19, with 9 bases aligning to TRBD1. CDR3 length equals 18 residues. Germline loops: CDR1 LNHDA, CDR2 SQIVND (reference sequence). V shed 5 bases, J shed 3 bases, and the junction held 14 bases outside the gene matches. CDR3 DNA: TGTGCCAGTAGTTTCGGACAGGGGACCTGGCCCATTGGAAACACCATATATTTT. Translating gives CASSFGQGTWPIGNTIYF.

This chain links TRBV29-1 with TRBJ1-1, with 10 nucleotides matching TRBD1. This CDR3 has 14 residues. J gave up 4 bases and V 6 bases, and 8 bases lay outside the gene matches. Germline CDR1 SQVTM, CDR2 ANQGSEA. CDR3 DNA: TGCAGCGTCCATCGACAGGGGGCGGTCACTGAAGCTTTCTTT. It translates to CSVHRQGAVTEAFF.

This chain links TRBV10-3 with TRBJ1-1, with TRBD1 matching 7 bases. Germline loops: CDR1 ENHRY, CDR2 SYGVKD. V shed 10 bases and J 4 bases; nucleotides not matched to a gene: 12. This CDR3 comprises 14 residues. The CDR3 DNA follows: TGTGCCACTCGTACAGGGGTTTGGGGCACTGAAGCTTTCTTT. Protein product: CATRTGVWGTEAFF.

The chain joins TRBV4-1 to TRBJ1-1; D is unclear. The CDR3 sequence is 18 residues long. The V gene's germline CDR1 is MGHRA and CDR2 YSYEKL. V lost 0 bases, J lost 1 base, and 18 bases lay in between. The CDR3 DNA reads as TGCGCCAGCAGCCAAGATATCGGTCTTACTAGCCGGAACACTGAAGCTTTCTTT. This gives the protein CASSQDIGLTSRNTEAFF.